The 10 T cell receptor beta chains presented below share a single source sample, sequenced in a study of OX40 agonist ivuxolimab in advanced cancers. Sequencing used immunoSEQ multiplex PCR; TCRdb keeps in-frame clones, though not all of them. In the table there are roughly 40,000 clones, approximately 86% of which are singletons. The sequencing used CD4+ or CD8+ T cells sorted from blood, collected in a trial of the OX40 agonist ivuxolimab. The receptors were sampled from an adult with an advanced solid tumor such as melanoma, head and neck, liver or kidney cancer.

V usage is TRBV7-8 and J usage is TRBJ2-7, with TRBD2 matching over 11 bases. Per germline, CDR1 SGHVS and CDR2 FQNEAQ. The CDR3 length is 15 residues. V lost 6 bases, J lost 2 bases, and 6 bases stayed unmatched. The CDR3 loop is CASRSRLAGTYEQYF. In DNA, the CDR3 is TGTGCCAGCAGATCCCGACTAGCGGGAACCTACGAGCAGTACTTC.

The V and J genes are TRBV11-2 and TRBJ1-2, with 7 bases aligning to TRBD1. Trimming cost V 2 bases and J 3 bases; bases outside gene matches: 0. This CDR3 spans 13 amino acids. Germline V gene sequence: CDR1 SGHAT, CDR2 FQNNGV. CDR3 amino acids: CASSLQGDYGYTF. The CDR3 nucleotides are TGTGCCAGCAGCTTACAGGGGGACTATGGCTACACCTTC.

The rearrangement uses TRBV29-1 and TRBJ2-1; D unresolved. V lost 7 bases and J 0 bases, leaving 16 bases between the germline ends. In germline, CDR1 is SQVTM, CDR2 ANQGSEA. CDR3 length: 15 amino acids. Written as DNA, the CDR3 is TGCAGCGCCCCTTTACCGAAAAGCTCCTACAATGAGCAGTTCTTC. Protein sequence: CSAPLPKSSYNEQFF.

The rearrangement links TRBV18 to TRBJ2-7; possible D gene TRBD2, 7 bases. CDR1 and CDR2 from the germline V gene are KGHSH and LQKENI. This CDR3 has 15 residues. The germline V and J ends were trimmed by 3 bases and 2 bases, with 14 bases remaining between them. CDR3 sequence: CASSPGGGGPYEQYF. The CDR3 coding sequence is TGTGCCAGCTCACCGGGCGGGGGCGGACCCTACGAGCAGTACTTC. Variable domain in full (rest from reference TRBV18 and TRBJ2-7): NAGVMQNPRHLVRRRGQEARLRCSPMKGHSHVYWYRQLPEEGLKFMVYLQKENIIDESGMPKERFSAEFPKEGPSILRIQQVVRGDSAAYFCASSPGGGGPYEQYFGPGTRLTVT.

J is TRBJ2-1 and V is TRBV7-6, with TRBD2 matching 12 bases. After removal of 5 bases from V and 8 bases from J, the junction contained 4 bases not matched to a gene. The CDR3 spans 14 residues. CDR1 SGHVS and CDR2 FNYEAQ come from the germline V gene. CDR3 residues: CASSVTSGSDEQFF. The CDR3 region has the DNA TGTGCCAGCAGCGTGACTAGCGGGAGCGATGAGCAGTTCTTC. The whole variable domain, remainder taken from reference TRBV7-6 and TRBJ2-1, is GAGVSQSPRYKVTKRGQDVALRCDPISGHVSLYWYRQALGQGPEFLTYFNYEAQQDKSGLPNDRFSAERPEGSISTLTIQRTEQRDSAMYRCASSVTSGSDEQFFGPGTRLTVL.

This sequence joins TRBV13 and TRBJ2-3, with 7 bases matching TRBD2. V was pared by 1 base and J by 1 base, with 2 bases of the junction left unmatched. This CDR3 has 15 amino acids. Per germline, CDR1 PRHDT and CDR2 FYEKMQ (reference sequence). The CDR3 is CASSLEGLRTDTQYF. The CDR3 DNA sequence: TGTGCCAGCAGCTTAGAGGGACTACGCACAGATACGCAGTATTTT. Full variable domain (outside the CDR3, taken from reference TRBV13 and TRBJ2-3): AAGVIQSPRHLIKEKRETATLKCYPIPRHDTVYWYQQGPGQDPQFLISFYEKMQSDKGSIPDRFSAQQFSDYHSELNMSSLELGDSALYFCASSLEGLRTDTQYFGPGTRLTVL.

Written as DNA, the CDR3 is TGTGCCAGCAGCAGAGACAGGGCCAACACTGAAGCTTTCTTT. Its translation: CASSRDRANTEAFF. The chain links TRBV11-2 to TRBJ1-1, with 7 bases aligning to TRBD1. The CDR3 totals 14 residues. J gave up 2 bases and V 5 bases, and 5 bases lay outside the gene matches. Germline CDR1 reads SGHAT; CDR2 reads FQNNGV.

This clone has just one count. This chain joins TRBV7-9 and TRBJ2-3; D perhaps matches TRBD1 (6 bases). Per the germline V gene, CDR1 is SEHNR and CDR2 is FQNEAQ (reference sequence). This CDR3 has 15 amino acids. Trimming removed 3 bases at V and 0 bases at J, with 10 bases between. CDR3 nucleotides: TGTGCCAGCAGCTTCGGGACACGAAGCACAGATACGCAGTATTTT. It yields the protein CASSFGTRSTDTQYF.

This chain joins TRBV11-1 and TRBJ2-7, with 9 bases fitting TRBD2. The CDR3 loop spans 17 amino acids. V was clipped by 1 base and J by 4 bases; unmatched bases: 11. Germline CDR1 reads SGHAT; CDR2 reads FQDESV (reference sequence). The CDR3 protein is CASSLDPGLAGIYEQYF. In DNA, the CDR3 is TGTGCCAGCAGCTTAGACCCGGGCCTAGCGGGAATATACGAGCAGTACTTC.

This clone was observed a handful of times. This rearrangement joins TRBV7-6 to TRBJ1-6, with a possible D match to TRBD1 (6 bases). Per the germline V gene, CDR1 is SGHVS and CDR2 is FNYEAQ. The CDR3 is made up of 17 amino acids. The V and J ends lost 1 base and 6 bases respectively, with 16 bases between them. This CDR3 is CASSLGRAGAGNSPLHF. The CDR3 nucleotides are TGTGCCAGCAGCTTAGGGAGGGCAGGGGCAGGTAATTCACCCCTCCACTTT.